This TCR beta chain is drawn from a study of blood T cells in healthy people across ages. Study background: Researchers report that template switching captured about one barcoded beta molecule per two T cells. Study conclusions and caveats: Observed TCR beta diversity per million T cells went down as age went up. This fall followed a roughly linear course with age.

Combining a sample-barcoded 5' primer with a J-beta primer mix, a second PCR ran for roughly 6 to 11 cycles. TCRdb re-analysed the 5' RACE reads in MiXCR, keeping a single row per CDR3 protein. The sample has about 970,000 distinct CDR3 sequences, roughly 50% seen once. This clonotype was seen more than once but under ten times. What it binds is unknown. Researchers report isolating at least 7 million PBMCs per sample. Trimming took 5 bases from V and 10 from J; bases not matched to a gene: 16. The CDR3 runs 17 residues. Per the germline V gene, CDR1 is SGHTA and CDR2 is FQGNSA. This chain links TRBV7-2 with TRBJ2-1; 11 bases match TRBD2. This sequence originates from an older woman in good health. Sequenced sample: blood. This CDR3 reads CASSHGVGTSGSREQFF. DNA of the CDR3: TGTGCCAGCAGCCACGGCGTGGGAACTAGCGGGAGTAGGGAGCAGTTCTTC. The whole variable domain, filled in from reference TRBV7-2 and TRBJ2-1, reads GAGVSQSPSNKVTEKGKDVELRCDPISGHTALYWYRQSLGQGLEFLIYFQGNSAPDKSGLPSDRFSAERTGGSVSTLTIQRTQQEDSAVYLCASSHGVGTSGSREQFFGPGTRLTVL.